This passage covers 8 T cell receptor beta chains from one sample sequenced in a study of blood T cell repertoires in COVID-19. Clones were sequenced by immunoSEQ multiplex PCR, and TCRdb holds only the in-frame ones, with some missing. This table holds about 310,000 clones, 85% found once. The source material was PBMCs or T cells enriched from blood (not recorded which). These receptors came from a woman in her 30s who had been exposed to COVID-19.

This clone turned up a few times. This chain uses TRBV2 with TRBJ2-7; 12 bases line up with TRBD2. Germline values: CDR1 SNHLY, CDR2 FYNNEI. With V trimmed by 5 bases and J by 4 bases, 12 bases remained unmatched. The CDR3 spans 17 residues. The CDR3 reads CASSPLAGGRKGYEQYF. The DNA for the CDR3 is TGTGCCAGCAGTCCCCTAGCGGGAGGGCGTAAAGGGTACGAGCAGTACTTC.

CDR3 bases: TGTGCCAGCAGTGAAAGGACTTTTGGACAGAACAATGAGCAGTTCTTC. Protein product: CASSERTFGQNNEQFF. The genes are TRBV2 and TRBJ2-1; TRBD1 might be the D (6 bases). This CDR3 spans 16 amino acids. Trimming took off 2 bases at V and 5 bases at J, with 16 bases between the two ends. The germline V gene encodes CDR1 SNHLY and CDR2 FYNNEI.

Here the CDR3 reads CATSDFTQGGDTQYF. The CDR3 DNA reads as TGTGCCACCAGTGATTTCACGCAGGGTGGAGATACGCAGTATTTT. The genes are TRBV24-1 and TRBJ2-3; possible D gene TRBD1, 5 bases. V was clipped by 1 base and J by 5 bases, with 12 bases between them. The germline CDR1 and CDR2 sequences are KGHDR and SFDVKD. CDR3 length: 15 residues.

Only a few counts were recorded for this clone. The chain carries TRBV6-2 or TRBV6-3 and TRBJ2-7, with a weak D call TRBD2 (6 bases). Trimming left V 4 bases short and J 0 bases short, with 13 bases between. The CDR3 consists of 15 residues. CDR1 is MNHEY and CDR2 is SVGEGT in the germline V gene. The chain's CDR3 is CASSSGSGLSYEQYF. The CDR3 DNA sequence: TGTGCCAGCAGTTCTGGTAGCGGACTCTCCTACGAGCAGTACTTC.

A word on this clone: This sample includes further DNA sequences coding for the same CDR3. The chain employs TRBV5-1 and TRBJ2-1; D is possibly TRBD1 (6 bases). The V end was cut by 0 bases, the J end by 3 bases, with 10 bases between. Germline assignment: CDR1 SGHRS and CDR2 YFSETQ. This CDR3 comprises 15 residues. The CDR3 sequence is CASSLGQGSYNEQFF. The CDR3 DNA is TGCGCCAGCAGCTTGGGTCAGGGGAGCTACAATGAGCAGTTCTTC.

The CDR3 DNA follows: TGTGCCAGCAGCTCACTACGATCGAAGAATCAGCCCCAGCATTTT. Translation: CASSSLRSKNQPQHF. The V and J genes are TRBV6-5 and TRBJ1-5; D not certain. The ends were cut back, 6 bases at V and 4 bases at J, with 16 bases in the middle. CDR1 and CDR2 (germline): MNHEY, SVGAGI. The CDR3 consists of 15 residues.

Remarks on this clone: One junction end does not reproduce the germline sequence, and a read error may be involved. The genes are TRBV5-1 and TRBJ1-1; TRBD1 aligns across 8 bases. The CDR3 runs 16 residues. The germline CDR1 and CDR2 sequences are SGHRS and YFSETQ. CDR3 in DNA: TGCGCCAGCAGGTTGGAAGGACAGGGAATGAACACTGAAGCTTTCTTT. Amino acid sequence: CASRLEGQGMNTEAFF.

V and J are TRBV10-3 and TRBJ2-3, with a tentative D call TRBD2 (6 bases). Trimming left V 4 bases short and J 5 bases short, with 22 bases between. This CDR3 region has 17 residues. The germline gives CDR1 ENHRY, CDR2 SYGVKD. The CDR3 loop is CAISGAGLGNRGDTQYF. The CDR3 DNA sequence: TGTGCCATCAGTGGGGCGGGACTGGGAAACAGAGGAGATACGCAGTATTTT.